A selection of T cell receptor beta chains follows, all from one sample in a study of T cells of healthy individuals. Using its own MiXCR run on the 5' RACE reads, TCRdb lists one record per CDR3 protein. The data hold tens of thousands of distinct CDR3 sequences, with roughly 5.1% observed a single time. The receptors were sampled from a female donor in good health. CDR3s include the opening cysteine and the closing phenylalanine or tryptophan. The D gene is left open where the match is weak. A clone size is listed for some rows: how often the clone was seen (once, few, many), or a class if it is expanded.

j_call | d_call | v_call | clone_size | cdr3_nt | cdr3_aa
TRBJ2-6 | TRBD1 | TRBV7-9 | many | TGTGCCAGCATGTGGGCAGGGGGCCCTGCCGGGGCCAACGTCCTGACTTTC | CASMWAGGPAGANVLTF
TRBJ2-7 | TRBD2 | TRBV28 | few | TGTGCCAGCAGTTCAGGGACTAGCTGGTCCTACGAGCAGTACTTC | CASSSGTSWSYEQYF
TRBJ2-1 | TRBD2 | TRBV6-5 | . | TGTGCCAGCAGTTACAGGTCTAGCGGGAGGAGTTACAATGAGCAGTTCTTC | CASSYRSSGRSYNEQFF
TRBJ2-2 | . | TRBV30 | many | TGTGCCTGGAGTAAGGGGGTCAACACCGGGGAGCTGTTTTTT | CAWSKGVNTGELFF
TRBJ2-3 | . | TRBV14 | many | TGTGCCAGCAGCCAAGAGTTGGGAGCAGATACGCAGTATTTT | CASSQELGADTQYF
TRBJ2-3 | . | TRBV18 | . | TGTACCAGCTCACCAGGGGACACAGATACGCAGTATTTT | CTSSPGDTDTQYF
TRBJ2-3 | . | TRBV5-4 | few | TGTGCCAGCAGCTTTCAGGGAACAGATACGCAGTATTTT | CASSFQGTDTQYF
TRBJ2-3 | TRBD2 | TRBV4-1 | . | TGCGCCAGCAGCCTCGGACTAGCGGGAGTCACAGATACGCAGTATTTT | CASSLGLAGVTDTQYF
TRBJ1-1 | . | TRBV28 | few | TGTGCCAGCAGTTTTGAGGGACGACAGGACCGGACTGAAGCTTTCTTT | CASSFEGRQDRTEAFF
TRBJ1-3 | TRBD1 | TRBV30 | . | TGTGCCTGGACCGGGACAGTCCAATCCTCTGGAAACACCATATATTTT | CAWTGTVQSSGNTIYF
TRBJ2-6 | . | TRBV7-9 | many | TGTGCCAGCAGCTTAACCTCGACCAACGTCCTGACTTTC | CASSLTSTNVLTF
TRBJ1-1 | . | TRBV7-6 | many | TGTGCCAGCAGCTCCAGGGCGCTTAGCGCTGAAGCTTTCTTT | CASSSRALSAEAFF
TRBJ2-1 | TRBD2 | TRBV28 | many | TGTGCCAGCAGTTGGGGAGGAGCGGGAGGGCCGGGGGAGCAGTTCTTC | CASSWGGAGGPGEQFF
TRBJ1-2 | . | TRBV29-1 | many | TGCAGCGTAGCAGGTACCCCCTATGGCTACACCTTC | CSVAGTPYGYTF
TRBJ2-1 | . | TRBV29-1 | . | TGCAGCGTAGAAGCGGATAGCTCCTACAATGAGCAGTTCTTC | CSVEADSSYNEQFF
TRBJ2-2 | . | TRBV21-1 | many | TGTGCCGTACGATCTGGGGAGCTGTTTTTT | CAVRSGELFF
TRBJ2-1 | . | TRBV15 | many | TGTGCCACCAGCTCTTACTTGGGCGCCGAGCAGTTCTTC | CATSSYLGAEQFF
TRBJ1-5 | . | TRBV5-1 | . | TGCGCCAGCAGGTTAACGACGGAGCCTAGCAATCAGCCCCAGCATTTT | CASRLTTEPSNQPQHF
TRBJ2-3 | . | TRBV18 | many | TGTGCCAGCTCACCAACGGCCCCCCTGAGTGCAGATACGCAGTATTTT | CASSPTAPLSADTQYF
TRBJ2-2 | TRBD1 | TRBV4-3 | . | TGCGCCAGCAGCCACCGTACACAGGGGTACGGGGAGCTGTTTTTT | CASSHRTQGYGELFF